These T cell receptor beta chains were read from a single sample in a study of blood T cell repertoires in COVID-19. The table came from immunoSEQ multiplex PCR; TCRdb's copy has only in-frame clones and leaves some out. The sample includes roughly 180,000 clones, about four fifths seen only once; the top ten take 8.1%. Material for sequencing was peripheral blood. These receptors all stem from a woman aged 55 to 70 with COVID-19, enrolled during active disease. CDR3s include the opening cysteine and the closing phenylalanine or tryptophan. Clone size appears in some rows only: once, few, many, or a class for an expanded clone.

>TRBV11-2|few|TRBJ2-1
CASSLDSGYNEQFF
>TRBV10-1|NA|TRBJ1-1
CASRDSMNTEAFF
>TRBV6-5|NA|TRBJ2-1
CATRRERENNEQFF
>TRBV5-4|NA|TRBJ1-2
CASSLDAGDYGYTF
>TRBV5-5|NA|TRBJ2-3
CASSSDGVPSVTDTQYF
>TRBV7-2|few|TRBJ2-7
CASSLALTSGRASGYYEQYF
>TRBV5-1|NA|TRBJ1-6
CASSWDRSRGALHF
>TRBV4-2|NA|TRBJ2-3
CASSQDGPQGGQYF
>TRBV29-1|few|TRBJ2-2
CSAQAGTGGVVTTGELFF
>TRBV10-3|NA|TRBJ1-2
CAISEGRGPYGYTF
>TRBV14|few|TRBJ2-1
CASSPSWFLAGGHNEQFF
>TRBV2|once|TRBJ2-1
CASSDGLPEQFF
>TRBV7-2|NA|TRBJ1-5
CASSGQGNGNQPQHF
>TRBV27|NA|TRBJ1-4
CASKGTTNEKLFF
>TRBV30|NA|TRBJ2-7
CAWSIGTWDGEQYF
>TRBV28|few|TRBJ1-5
CASSSRVWGNQPQHF
>TRBV10-3|few|TRBJ2-3
CAALGGRGDTQYF
>TRBV4-1|NA|TRBJ2-2
CASSSAGAAGELFF
>TRBV6-5|NA|TRBJ1-3
CASSAHMSGNTIYF
>TRBV5-5|NA|TRBJ1-2
CASSLAGLPDLNYGYTF
>TRBV7-2|NA|TRBJ1-2
CASSLQGGGYGYTF
>TRBV15|NA|TRBJ2-6
CATSTGQSGANVLTF
>TRBV5-8|few|TRBJ1-1
CASSRRTGGNTEAFF
>TRBV25-1|NA|TRBJ1-6
CASSDIYSSPLHF